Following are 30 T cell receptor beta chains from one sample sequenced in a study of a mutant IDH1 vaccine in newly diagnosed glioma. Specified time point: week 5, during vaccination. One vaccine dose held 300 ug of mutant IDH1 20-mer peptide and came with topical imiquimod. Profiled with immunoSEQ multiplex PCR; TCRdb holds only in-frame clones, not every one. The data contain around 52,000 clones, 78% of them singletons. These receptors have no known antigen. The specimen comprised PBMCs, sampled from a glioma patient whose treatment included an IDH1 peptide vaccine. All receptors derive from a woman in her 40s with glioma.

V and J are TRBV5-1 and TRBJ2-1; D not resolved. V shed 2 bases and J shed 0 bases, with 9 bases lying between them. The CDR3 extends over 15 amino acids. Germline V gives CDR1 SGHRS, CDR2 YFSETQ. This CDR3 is CASSFSSSSYNEQFF. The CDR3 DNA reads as TGCGCCAGCAGCTTTTCGTCGAGCTCCTACAATGAGCAGTTCTTC.

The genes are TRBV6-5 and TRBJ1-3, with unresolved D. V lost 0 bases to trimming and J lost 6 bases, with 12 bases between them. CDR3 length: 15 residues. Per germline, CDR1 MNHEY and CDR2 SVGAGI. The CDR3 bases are TGTGCCAGCAGTTACTCATCCGAATTAGCAAACACCATATATTTT. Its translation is CASSYSSELANTIYF.

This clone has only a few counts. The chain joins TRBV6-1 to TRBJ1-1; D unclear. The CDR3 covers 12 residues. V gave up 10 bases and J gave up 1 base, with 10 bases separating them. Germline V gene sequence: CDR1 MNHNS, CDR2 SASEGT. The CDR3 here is CATGWENTEAFF. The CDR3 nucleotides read TGTGCCACTGGCTGGGAGAACACTGAAGCTTTCTTT.

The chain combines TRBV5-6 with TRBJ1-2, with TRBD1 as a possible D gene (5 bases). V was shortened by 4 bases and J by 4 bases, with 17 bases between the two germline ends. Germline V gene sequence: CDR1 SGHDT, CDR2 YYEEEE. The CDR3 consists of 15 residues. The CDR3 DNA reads TGTGCCAGCAGCCCCGTCCGGGGTGGGGGCTATGGCTACACCTTC. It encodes CASSPVRGGGYGYTF.

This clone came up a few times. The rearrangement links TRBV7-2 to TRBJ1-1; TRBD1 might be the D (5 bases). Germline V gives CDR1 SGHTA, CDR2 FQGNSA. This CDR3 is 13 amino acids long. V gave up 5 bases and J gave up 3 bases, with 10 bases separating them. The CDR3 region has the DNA TGTGCCAGCAGCATGACAGTTTACACTGAAGCTTTCTTT. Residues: CASSMTVYTEAFF.

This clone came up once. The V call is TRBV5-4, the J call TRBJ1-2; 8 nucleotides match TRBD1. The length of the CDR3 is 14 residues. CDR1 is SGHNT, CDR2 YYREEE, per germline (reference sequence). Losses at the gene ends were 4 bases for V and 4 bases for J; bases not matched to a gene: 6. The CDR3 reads CASSAGQESYGYTF. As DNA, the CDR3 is TGTGCCAGCAGCGCGGGACAGGAAAGCTATGGCTACACCTTC.

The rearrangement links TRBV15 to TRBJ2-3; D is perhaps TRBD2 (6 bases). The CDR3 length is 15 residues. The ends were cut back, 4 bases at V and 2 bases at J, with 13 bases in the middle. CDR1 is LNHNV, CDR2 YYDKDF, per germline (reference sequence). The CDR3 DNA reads TGTGCCACCAGCAACCGGGCGGGATACACAGATACGCAGTATTTT. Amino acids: CATSNRAGYTDTQYF.

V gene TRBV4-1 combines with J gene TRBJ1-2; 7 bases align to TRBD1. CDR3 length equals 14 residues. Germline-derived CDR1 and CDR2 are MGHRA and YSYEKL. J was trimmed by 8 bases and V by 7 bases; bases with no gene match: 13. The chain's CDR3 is CASTDRAGKNGYTF. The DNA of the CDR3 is TGCGCCAGCACCGACAGGGCCGGGAAAAACGGCTACACCTTC.

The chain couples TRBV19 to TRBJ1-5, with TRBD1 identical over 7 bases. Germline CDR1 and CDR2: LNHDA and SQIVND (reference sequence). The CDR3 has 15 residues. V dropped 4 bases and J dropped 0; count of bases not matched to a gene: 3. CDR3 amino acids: CASSTGQNSNQPQHF. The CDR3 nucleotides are TGTGCCAGTAGTACGGGACAGAATAGCAATCAGCCCCAGCATTTT.

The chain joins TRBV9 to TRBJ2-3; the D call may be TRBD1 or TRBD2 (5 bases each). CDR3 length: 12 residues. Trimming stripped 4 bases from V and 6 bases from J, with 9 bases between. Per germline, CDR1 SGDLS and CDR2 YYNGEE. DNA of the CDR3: TGTGCCAGCAGCCCGTGGGGGGATACGCAGTATTTT. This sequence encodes CASSPWGDTQYF.

Here the CDR3 DNA reads TGTGCCACCATAAAGGGAGGGTCGATCAATTGTCAGCCCCAGCATTTT. This encodes CATIKGGSINCQPQHF. The gene calls are TRBV9 and TRBJ1-5; D remains unclear. Germline CDR1 is SGDLS and CDR2 is YYNGEE. V was shortened by 9 bases and J by 6 bases, with 25 bases between the two germline ends. This CDR3 has 16 amino acids. Together with reference TRBV9 and TRBJ1-5, the CDR3 gives the full variable domain: DSGVTQTPKHLITATGQRVTLRCSPRSGDLSVYWYQQSLDQGLQFLIQYYNGEERAKGNILERFSAQQFPDLHSELNLSSLELGDSALYFCATIKGGSINCQPQHFGDGTRLSIL.

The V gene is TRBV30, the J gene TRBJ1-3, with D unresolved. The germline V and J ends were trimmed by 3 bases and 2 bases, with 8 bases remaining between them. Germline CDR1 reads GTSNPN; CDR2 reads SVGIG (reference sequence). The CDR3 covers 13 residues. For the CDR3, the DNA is TGTGCCTGGAGGTTGGCAGCTGGAAACACCATATATTTT. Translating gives CAWRLAAGNTIYF.

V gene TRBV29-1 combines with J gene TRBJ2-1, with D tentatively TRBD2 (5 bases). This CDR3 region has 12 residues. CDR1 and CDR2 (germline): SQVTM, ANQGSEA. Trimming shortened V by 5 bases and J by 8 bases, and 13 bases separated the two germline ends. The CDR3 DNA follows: TGCAGCGTTACTGGGTTGGAGGATGAGCAGTTCTTC. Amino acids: CSVTGLEDEQFF.

In nucleotides, the CDR3 is TGTGCCAGCAACCGCGCGGAGCTAGCCTCCTACGAGCAGTACTTC. Its protein product is CASNRAELASYEQYF. The rearrangement joins TRBV7-2 to TRBJ2-7; D possibly corresponds to TRBD2 (5 bases). V was trimmed by 7 bases and J by 0 bases, leaving 16 bases between them. Germline-derived CDR1 and CDR2 are SGHTA and FQGNSA. The CDR3 length is 15 residues.

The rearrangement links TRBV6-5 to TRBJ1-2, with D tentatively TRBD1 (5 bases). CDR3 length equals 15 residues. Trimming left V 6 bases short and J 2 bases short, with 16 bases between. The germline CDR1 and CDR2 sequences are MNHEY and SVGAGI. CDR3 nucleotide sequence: TGTGCCAGCAGCTCCCAACCGGGGGTAAACTATGGCTACACCTTC. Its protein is CASSSQPGVNYGYTF.

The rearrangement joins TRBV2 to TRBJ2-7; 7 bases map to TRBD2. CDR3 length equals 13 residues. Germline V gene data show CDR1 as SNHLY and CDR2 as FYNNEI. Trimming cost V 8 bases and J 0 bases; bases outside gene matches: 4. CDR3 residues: CASGGGSSYEQYF. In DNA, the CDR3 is TGTGCCAGCGGGGGGGGGAGCTCCTACGAGCAGTACTTC.

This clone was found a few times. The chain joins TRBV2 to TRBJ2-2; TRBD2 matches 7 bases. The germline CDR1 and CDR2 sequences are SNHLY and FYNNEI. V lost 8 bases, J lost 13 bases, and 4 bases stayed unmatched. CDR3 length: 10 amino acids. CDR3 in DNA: TGTGCCAGCGGGGGAGGGCGGCTGTTTTTT. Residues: CASGGGRLFF.

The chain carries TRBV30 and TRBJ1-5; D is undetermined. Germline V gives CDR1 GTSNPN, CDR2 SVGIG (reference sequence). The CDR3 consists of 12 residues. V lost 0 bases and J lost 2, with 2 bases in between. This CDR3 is CAWSVGNQPQHF. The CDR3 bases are TGTGCCTGGAGTGTTGGCAATCAGCCCCAGCATTTT.

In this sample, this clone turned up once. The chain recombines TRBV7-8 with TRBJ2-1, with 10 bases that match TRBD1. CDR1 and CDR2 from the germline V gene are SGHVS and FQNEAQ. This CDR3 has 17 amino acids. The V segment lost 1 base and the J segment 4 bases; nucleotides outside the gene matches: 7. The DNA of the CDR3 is TGTGCCAGCAGCTTAGGGACAGGGGGGATCCAATACAATGAGCAGTTCTTC. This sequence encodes CASSLGTGGIQYNEQFF.

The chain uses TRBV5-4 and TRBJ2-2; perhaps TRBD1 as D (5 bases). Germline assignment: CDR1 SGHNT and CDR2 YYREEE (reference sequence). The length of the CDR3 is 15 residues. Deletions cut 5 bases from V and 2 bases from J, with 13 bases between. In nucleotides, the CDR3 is TGTGCCAGCAGTCCCCGACAGTTTAACACCGGGGAGCTGTTTTTT. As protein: CASSPRQFNTGELFF.

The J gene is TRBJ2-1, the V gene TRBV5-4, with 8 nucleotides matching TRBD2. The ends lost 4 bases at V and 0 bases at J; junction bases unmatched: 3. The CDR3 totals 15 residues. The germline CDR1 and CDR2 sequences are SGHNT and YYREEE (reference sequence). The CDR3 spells CASSRGGPSYNEQFF. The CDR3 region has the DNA TGTGCCAGCAGCCGGGGGGGCCCCTCCTACAATGAGCAGTTCTTC.

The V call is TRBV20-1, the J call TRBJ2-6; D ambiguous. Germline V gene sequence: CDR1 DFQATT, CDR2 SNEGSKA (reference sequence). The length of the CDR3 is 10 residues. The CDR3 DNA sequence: TGCTCCTCTGGGGCCAACGTCCTGACTTTC. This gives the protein CSSGANVLTF.

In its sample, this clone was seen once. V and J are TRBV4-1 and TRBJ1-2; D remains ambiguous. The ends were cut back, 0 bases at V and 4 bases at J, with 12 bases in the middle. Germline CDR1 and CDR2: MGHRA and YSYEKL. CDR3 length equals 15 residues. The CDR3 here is CASSQESRGVYGYTF. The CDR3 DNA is TGCGCCAGCAGCCAAGAGTCTCGGGGTGTCTATGGCTACACCTTC.

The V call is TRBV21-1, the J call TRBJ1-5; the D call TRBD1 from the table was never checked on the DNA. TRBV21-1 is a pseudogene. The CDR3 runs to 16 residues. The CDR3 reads CASSKGGTYSNQPQHF. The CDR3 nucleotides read TGTGCCAGCAGCAAAGGAGGGACATATAGCAATCAGCCCCAGCATTTT.

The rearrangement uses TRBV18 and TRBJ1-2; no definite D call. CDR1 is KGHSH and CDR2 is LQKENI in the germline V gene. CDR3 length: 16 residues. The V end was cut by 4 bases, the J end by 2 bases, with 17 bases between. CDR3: CASSLGPGIENYGYTF. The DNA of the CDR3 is TGTGCCAGCTCACTCGGACCGGGGATCGAGAACTATGGCTACACCTTC. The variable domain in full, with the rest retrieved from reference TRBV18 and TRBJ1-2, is NAGVMQNPRHLVRRRGQEARLRCSPMKGHSHVYWYRQLPEEGLKFMVYLQKENIIDESGMPKERFSAEFPKEGPSILRIQQVVRGDSAAYFCASSLGPGIENYGYTFGSGTRLTVV.

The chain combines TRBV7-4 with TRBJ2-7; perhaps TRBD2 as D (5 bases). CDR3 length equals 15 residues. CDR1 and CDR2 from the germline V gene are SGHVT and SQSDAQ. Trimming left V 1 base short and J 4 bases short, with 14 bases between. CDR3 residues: CASSLERVGRYEQYF. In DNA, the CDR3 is TGTGCCAGCAGCTTAGAGAGGGTAGGTAGGTACGAGCAGTACTTC.

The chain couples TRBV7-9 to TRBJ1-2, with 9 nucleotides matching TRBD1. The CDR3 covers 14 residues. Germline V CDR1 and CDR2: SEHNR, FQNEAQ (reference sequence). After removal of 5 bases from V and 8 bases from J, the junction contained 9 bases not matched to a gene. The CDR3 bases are TGTGCCAGCAGCGTCCAGGACAGGGGTGGAGGCTACACCTTC. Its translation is CASSVQDRGGGYTF.

CDR3 residues: CASSPVSDSPLHF. The DNA for the CDR3 is TGTGCCAGCTCACCAGTTTCGGACTCACCCCTCCACTTT. The chain is built from TRBV18 and TRBJ1-6; D is unresolved. Trimming cost V 2 bases and J 10 bases, with 9 bases left between them. CDR1 is KGHSH, CDR2 LQKENI, per germline. The CDR3 sequence is 13 residues long. The variable domain in full, with the rest retrieved from reference TRBV18 and TRBJ1-6, is NAGVMQNPRHLVRRRGQEARLRCSPMKGHSHVYWYRQLPEEGLKFMVYLQKENIIDESGMPKERFSAEFPKEGPSILRIQQVVRGDSAAYFCASSPVSDSPLHFGNGTRLTVT.

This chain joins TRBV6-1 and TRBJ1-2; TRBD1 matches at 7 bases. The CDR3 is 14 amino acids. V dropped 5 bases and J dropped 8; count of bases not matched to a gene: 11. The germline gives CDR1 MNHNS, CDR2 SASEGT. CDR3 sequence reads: CASSREQGKRGYTF. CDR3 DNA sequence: TGTGCCAGCAGTCGGGAACAGGGGAAGAGGGGCTACACCTTC.

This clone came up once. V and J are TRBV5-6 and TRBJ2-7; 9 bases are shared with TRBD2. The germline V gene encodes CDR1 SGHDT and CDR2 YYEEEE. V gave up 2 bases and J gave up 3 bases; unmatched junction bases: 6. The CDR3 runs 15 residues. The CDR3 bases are TGTGCCAGCAGCTTCCGAGGACTAGCGCTCTACGAGCAGTACTTC. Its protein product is CASSFRGLALYEQYF.